This T cell receptor beta chain was sequenced in a study of blood T cell repertoires in COVID-19. Overall study: COVID-19 samples, acute and convalescent, were from the United States, Italy and Spain.

Between the trimmed V and J ends, which lost 6 bases and 3 bases, there was a span of 9 bases. There are 13 residues in the CDR3. Germline V gives CDR1 SGHTA, CDR2 FQGNSA. Self-reported history from a screening survey and questionnaire set each donor's cohort. In the source study's methods: Reference gene primers were amplified, and this amplification served to estimate nucleated cell counts. Produced via immunoSEQ multiplex PCR; TCRdb's table is partial and in-frame only. D and trimming come from the DNA, and the V and J calls and clone size come from that table. The sample shows around 290,000 clones, more than 70% of them seen only once.

The origin of this receptor is a woman aged 60-75 years in a cohort exposed to, infected with or recovered from COVID-19 (not recorded which). The chain couples TRBV7-2 to TRBJ2-1, with D maybe TRBD2 (6 bases). Material for sequencing was PBMCs or T cells enriched from blood (not recorded which). CDR3 residues: CASRFSGYNEQFF. The CDR3 nucleotides read TGTGCCAGCAGGTTTAGCGGCTACAATGAGCAGTTCTTC.